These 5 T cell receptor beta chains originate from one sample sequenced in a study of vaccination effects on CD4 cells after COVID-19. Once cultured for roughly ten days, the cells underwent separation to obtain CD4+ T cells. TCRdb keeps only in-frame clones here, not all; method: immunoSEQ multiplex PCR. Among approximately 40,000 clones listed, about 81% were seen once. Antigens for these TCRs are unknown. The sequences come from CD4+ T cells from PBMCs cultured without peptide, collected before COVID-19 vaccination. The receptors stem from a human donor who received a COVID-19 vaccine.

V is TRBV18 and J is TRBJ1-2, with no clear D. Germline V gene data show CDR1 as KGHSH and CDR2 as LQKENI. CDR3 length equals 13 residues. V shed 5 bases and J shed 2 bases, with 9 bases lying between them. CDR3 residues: CASSIGRNYGYTF. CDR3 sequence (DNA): TGTGCCAGCTCAATCGGGCGGAACTATGGCTACACCTTC.

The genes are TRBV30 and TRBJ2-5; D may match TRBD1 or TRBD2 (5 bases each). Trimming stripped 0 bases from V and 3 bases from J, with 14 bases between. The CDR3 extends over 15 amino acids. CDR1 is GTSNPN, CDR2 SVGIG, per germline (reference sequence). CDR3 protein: CAWSVFGDGKETQYF. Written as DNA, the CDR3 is TGTGCCTGGAGTGTATTTGGGGACGGAAAAGAGACCCAGTACTTC. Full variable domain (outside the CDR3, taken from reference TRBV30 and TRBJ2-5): SQTIHQWPATLVQPVGSPLSLECTVEGTSNPNLYWYRQAAGRGLQLLFYSVGIGQISSEVPQNLSASRPQDRQFILSSKKLLLSDSGFYLCAWSVFGDGKETQYFGPGTRLLVL.

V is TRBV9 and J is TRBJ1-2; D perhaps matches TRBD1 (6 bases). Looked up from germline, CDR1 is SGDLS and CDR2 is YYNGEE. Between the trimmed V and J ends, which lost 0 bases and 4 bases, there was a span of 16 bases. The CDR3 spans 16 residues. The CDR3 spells CASSVGGGGRGYGYTF. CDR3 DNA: TGTGCCAGCAGCGTAGGGGGCGGGGGCCGGGGCTATGGCTACACCTTC. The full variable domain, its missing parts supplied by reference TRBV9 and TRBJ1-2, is DSGVTQTPKHLITATGQRVTLRCSPRSGDLSVYWYQQSLDQGLQFLIQYYNGEERAKGNILERFSAQQFPDLHSELNLSSLELGDSALYFCASSVGGGGRGYGYTFGSGTRLTVV.

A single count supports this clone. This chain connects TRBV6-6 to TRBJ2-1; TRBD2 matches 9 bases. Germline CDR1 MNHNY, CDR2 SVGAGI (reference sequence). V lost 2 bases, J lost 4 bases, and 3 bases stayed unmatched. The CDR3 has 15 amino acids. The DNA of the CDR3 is TGTGCCAGCAGTTACGGGCTAGCGGGGTACAATGAGCAGTTCTTC. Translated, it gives CASSYGLAGYNEQFF.

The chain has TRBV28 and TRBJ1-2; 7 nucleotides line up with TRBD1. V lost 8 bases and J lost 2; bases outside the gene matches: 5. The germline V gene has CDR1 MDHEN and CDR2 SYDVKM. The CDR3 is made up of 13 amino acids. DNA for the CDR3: TGTGCCAGCCGGGACAGCTTAAACTATGGCTACACCTTC. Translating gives CASRDSLNYGYTF.